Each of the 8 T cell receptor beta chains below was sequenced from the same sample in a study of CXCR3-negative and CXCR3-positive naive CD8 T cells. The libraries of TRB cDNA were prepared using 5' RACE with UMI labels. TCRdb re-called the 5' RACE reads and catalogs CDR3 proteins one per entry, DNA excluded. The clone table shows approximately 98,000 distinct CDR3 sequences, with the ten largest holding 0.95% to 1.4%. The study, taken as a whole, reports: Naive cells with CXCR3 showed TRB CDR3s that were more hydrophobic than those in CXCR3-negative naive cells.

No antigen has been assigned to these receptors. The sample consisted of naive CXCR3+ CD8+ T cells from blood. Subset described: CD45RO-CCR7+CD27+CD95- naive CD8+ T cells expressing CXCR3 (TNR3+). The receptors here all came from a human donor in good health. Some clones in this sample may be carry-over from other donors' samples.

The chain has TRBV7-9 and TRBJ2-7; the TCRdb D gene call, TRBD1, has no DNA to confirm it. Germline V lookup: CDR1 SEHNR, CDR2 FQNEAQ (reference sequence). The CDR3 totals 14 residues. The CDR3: CASSPRFSPYEQYF.

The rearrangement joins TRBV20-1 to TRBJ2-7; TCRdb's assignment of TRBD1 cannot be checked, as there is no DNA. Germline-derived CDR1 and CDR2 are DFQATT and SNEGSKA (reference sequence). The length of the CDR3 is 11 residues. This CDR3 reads CSATTGYEQYF.

The CDR3 region is CASRDSYEQFF. The chain carries TRBV6-2 or TRBV6-3 and TRBJ2-1; TCRdb reports TRBD1, a call that lacks DNA to check it against. The length of the CDR3 is 11 residues. Germline V gene sequence: CDR1 MNHEY, CDR2 SVGEGT.

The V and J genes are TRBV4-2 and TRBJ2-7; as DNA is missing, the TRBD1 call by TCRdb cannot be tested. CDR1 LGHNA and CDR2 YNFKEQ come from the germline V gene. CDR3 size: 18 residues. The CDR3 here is CASSQDWGPGQPSYEQYF.

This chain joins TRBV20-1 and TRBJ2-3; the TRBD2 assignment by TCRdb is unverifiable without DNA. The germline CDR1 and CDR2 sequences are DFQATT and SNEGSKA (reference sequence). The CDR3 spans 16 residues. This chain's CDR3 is CSARRLAGLTTDTQYF.

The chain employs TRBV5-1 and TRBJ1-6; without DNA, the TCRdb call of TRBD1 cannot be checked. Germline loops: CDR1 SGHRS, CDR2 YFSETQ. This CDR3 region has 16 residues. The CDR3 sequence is CASSPGQGTLGSPLHF.

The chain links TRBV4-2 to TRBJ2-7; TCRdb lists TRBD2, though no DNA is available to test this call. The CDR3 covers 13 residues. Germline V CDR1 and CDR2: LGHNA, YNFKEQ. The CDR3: CASSQDTSSEQYF.

This CDR3 is CASITRDRVYEQYF. The chain combines TRBV28 with TRBJ2-7; TCRdb designates TRBD1, a call that cannot be tested without DNA. Germline CDR1 and CDR2: MDHEN and SYDVKM. The CDR3 runs to 14 residues.